Detailed here is one T cell receptor beta chain. Its antigen is as yet unknown. The assay was immunoSEQ multiplex PCR, and TCRdb's table has in-frame clones only and misses some. The top ten clones hold less than 0.55% of a sample with over a million clones, under 99% of them seen once. The sample originates from a study of shared clonotypes between healthy human individuals. Across the whole study: CD8 memory received one plate per donor, CD8 naive two, CD4 memory three and CD4 naive three.

Study-wide findings and caveats: The sole specimen, blood, was sampled, and tissue repertoires likely differ. Naive CD4 clonotypes overlapped across a handful of donors at roughly 5%.

The germline CDR1 and CDR2 sequences are SGHVS and FQNEAQ. Trimming took 3 bases from V and 2 from J, leaving 7 bases between them. The CDR3 covers 14 residues. The chain employs TRBV7-8 and TRBJ2-2; no clear D. The sequence came from a young man in good health. The specimen sequenced was naive CD4+ T cells sorted from blood. As to subset: CD45RA+ positively selected. The CDR3 DNA reads TGTGCCAGCAGCTTTCGTGGAAACACCGGGGAGCTGTTTTTT. Its protein product is CASSFRGNTGELFF. The full variable domain, completed using reference TRBV7-8 and TRBJ2-2, is GAGVSQSPRYKVAKRGQDVALRCDPISGHVSLFWYQQALGQGPEFLTYFQNEAQLDKSGLPSDRFFAERPEGSVSTLKIQRTQQEDSAVYLCASSFRGNTGELFFGEGSRLTVL.